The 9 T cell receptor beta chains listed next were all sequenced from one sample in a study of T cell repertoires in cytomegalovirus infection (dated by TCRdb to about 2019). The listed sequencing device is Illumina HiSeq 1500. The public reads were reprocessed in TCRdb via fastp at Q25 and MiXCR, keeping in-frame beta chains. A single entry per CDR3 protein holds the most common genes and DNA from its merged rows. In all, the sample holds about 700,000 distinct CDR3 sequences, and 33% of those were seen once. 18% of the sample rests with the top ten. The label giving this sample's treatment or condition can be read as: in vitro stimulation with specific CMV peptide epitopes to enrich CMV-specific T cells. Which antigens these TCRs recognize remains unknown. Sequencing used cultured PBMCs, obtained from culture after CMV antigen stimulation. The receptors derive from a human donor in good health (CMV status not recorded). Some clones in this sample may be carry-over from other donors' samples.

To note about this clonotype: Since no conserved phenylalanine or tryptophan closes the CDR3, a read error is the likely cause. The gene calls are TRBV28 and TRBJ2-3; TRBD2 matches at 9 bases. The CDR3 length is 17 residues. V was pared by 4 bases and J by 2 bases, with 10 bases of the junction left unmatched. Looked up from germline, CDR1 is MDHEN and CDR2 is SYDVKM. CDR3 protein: CASSSPFSGGTTDTQYY. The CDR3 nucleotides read TGTGCCAGCAGTTCCCCCTTTAGCGGGGGAACCACAGATACGCAGTATTAT.

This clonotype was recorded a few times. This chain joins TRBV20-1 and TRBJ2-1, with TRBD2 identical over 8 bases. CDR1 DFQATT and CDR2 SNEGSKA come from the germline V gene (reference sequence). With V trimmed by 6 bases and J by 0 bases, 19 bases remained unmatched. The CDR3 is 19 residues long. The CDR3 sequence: CSAIGEQRESPRSYNEQFF. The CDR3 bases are TGCAGTGCCATTGGGGAGCAGCGGGAGTCCCCTCGCTCCTACAATGAGCAGTTCTTC.

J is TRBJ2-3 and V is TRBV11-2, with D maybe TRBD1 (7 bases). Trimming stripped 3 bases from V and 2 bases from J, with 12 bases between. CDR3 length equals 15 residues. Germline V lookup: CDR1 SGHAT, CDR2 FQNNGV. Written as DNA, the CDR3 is TGTGCCAGCAGCTTGACTAGGGGGCTCACAGATACGCAGTATTTT. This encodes CASSLTRGLTDTQYF.

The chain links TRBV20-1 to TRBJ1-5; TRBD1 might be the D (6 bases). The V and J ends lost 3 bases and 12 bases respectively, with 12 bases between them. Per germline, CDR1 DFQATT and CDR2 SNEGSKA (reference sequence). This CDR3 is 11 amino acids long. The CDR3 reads CSASVGALQHF. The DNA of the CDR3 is TGCAGTGCTAGTGTGGGGGCTCTCCAGCATTTT.

DNA for the CDR3: TGTGCCAGCAGCGTTCTTCCGGGACAGGGTTCCTACGAGCAGTACTTC. It translates to CASSVLPGQGSYEQYF. The rearrangement links TRBV7-6 to TRBJ2-7, with 9 bases that match TRBD1. The V gene end was trimmed by 5 bases and the J gene end by 1 base; junction bases not matched to a gene: 9. The CDR3 has 16 amino acids. Germline V gene lookup returns CDR1 SGHVS and CDR2 FNYEAQ.

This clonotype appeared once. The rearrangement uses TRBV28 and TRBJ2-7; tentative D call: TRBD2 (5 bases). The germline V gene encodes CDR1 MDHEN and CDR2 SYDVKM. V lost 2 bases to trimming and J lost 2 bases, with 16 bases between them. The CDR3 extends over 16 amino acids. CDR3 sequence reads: CASSLPRTEGTYEQYF. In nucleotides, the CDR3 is TGTGCCAGCAGTTTACCAAGAACCGAGGGTACCTACGAGCAGTACTTC. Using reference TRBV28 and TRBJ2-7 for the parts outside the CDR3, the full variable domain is DVKVTQSSRYLVKRTGEKVFLECVQDMDHENMFWYRQDPGLGLRLIYFSYDVKMKEKGDIPEGYSVSREKKERFSLILESASTNQTSMYLCASSLPRTEGTYEQYFGPGTRLTVT.

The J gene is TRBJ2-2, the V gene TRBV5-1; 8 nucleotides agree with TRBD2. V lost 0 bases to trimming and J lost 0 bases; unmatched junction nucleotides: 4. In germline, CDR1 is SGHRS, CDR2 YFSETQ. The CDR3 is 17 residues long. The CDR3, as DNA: TGCGCCAGCAGCTTGGGGCCTAGCGGGCCGAACACCGGGGAGCTGTTTTTT. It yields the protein CASSLGPSGPNTGELFF.

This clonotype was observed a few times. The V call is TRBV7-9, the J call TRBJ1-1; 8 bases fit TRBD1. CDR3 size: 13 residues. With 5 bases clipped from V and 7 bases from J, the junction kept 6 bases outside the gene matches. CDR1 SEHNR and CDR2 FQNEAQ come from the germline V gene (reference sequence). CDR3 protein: CASSPRGPDEAFF. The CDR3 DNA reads TGTGCCAGCAGCCCCAGGGGGCCGGATGAAGCTTTCTTT. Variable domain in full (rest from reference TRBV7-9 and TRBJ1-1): DTGVSQNPRHKITKRGQNVTFRCDPISEHNRLYWYRQTLGQGPEFLTYFQNEAQLEKSRLLSDRFSAERPKGSFSTLEIQRTEQGDSAMYLCASSPRGPDEAFFGQGTRLTVV.

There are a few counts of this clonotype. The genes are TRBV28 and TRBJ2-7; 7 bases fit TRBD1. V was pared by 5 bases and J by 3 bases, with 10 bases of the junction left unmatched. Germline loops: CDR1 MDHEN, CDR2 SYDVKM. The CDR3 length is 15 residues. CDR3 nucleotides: TGTGCCAGCAGTCCCAACCTCGGACAGGTCTACGAGCAGTACTTC. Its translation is CASSPNLGQVYEQYF. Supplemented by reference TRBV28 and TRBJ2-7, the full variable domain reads DVKVTQSSRYLVKRTGEKVFLECVQDMDHENMFWYRQDPGLGLRLIYFSYDVKMKEKGDIPEGYSVSREKKERFSLILESASTNQTSMYLCASSPNLGQVYEQYFGPGTRLTVT.